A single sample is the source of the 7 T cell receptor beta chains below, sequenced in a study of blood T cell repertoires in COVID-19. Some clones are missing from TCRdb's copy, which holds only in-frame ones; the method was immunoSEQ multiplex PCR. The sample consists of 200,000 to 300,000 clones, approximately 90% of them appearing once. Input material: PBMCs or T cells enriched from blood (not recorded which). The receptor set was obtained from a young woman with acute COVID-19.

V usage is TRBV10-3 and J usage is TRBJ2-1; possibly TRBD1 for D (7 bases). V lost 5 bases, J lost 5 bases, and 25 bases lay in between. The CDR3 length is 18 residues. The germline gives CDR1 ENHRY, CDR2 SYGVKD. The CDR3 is CAISLGGGAMNTDNEQFF. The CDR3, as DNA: TGTGCCATCAGTTTAGGAGGGGGCGCGATGAATACGGACAATGAGCAGTTCTTC.

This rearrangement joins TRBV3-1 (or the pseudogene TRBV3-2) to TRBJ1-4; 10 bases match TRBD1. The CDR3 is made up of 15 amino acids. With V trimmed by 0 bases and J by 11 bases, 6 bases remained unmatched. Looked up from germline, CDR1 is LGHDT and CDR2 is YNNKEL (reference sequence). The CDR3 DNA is TGTGCCAGCAGCCAAGATAGGGACAGGGGTTGGAAACTGTTTTTT. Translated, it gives CASSQDRDRGWKLFF.

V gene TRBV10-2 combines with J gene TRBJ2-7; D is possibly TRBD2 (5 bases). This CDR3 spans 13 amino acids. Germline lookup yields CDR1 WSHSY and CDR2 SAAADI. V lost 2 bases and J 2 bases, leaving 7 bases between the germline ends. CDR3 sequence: CASSEGEPYEQYF. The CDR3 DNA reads TGCGCCAGCAGTGAGGGGGAGCCCTACGAGCAGTACTTC.

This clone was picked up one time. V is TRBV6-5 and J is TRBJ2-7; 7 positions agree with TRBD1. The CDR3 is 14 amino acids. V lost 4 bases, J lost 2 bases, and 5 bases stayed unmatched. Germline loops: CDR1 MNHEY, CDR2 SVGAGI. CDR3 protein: CASSSTGDPYEQYF. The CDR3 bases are TGTGCCAGCAGTTCTACAGGGGACCCCTACGAGCAGTACTTC.

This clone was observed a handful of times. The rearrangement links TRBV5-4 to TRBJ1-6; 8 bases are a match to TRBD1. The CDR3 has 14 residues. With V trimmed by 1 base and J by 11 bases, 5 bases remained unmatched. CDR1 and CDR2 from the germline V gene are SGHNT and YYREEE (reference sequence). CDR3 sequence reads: CASSLTGGTTPLHF. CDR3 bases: TGTGCCAGCAGCTTGACAGGGGGTACTACACCCCTCCACTTT.

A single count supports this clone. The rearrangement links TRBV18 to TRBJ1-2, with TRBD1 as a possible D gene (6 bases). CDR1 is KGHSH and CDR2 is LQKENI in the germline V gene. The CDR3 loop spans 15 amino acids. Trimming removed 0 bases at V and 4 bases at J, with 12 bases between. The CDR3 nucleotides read TGTGCCAGCTCACCACCGGGACAAGGGCTCTATGGCTACACCTTC. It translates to CASSPPGQGLYGYTF.

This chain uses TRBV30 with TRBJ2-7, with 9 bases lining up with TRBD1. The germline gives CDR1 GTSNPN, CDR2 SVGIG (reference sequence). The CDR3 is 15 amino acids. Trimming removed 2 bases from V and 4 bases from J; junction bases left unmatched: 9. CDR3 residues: CAWSSGQGFGYEQYF. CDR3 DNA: TGTGCCTGGAGTTCTGGACAGGGGTTTGGATACGAGCAGTACTTC.